This TCR beta chain was profiled in a study of blood T cell repertoires in COVID-19 (dated by TCRdb to 2018 to 2020). Turning to the overall study: Samples from collaborators originated in the United States, Italy and Spain and spanned both the acute and convalescent phases of COVID-19. The material from the prospective study consisted of cDNA or gDNA derived from T cells, B-cell-depleted T cells, or PBMCs. Deeply sampled blood TCRbeta repertoires from subjects exposed to, actively infected with, or recovered from COVID-19 were included in the dataset. A freely available public database, intended as a resource for researchers studying the immune response to SARS-CoV-2, is where the repertoires were released. The samples were drawn from the first 160 participants of the ongoing ImmuneRACE study and from 950 to 1,500 subjects provided by 6 global collaborators. Sample metadata almost always included a de-identified subject ID, COVID-19 status, age in years and sex. Where available, HLA class I and class II types were taken from metadata supplied by the sample provider and were not determined by assay-based typing. The study at large found these results: How much clinical and demographic metadata was included differed by source and by participant, and the metadata was provided uncurated.

The immunoSEQ Assay, a bias-controlled multiplex PCR, was used to amplify TCRbeta CDR3 regions from genomic DNA. As for the original processing: The number of nucleated cells in each sample was estimated from the amplification of reference gene primers within the assay. To quantify the absolute abundance of each unique TCRbeta CDR3 rearrangement, sequence reads were collapsed and filtered. For each sample, productive Simpson clonality was calculated by taking the square root of Simpson's diversity index across productive rearrangements. Sourced from immuneACCESS, this table was stored by TCRdb with only in-frame sequences that have V and J called. A share of the clones is absent; for the studies checked, an unresolved V gene accounts for under half, and the remainder has no known explanation. V and J calls and clone size are given by that table; D and trimming were obtained from the DNA. For this sample the table gives 150,000 to 200,000 clones, of which 87% were detected only once. Under 25% of the sample comes from the top ten.

The germline V gene (reference sequence) provides CDR1 LGHDT and CDR2 YNNKEL. The CDR3, from cysteine to phenylalanine, totals 17 residues. Only the CDR3 DNA is retained, 51 bases long and in frame from the first base. V and J are trimmed by 5 bases and 3 bases, and the gene matches miss 12 bases of the junction. In regard to this clone: Which antigen it targets is not known. Base qualities are not recorded, but no much larger clone differs from it by a single base.

Collaborating institutions collected whole blood in K2EDTA tubes following their own protocols. For TCRbeta analysis, collaborators shipped samples as frozen whole blood, isolated PBMCs, or DNA extracted from either of those sample types. This chain is built from TRBV3-1 (or the pseudogene TRBV3-2) and TRBJ2-7; 11 of the junction bases match TRBD2. Sequencing was done on a sample of peripheral blood. This TCR derives from a man aged 55 to 70 with active or convalescent COVID-19. CDR3 region: CASSSNLLAGGRYEQYF. The bases are TGTGCCAGCAGCTCAAATCTCCTAGCGGGGGGACGCTACGAGCAGTACTTC.